These 20 T cell receptor beta chains came from one sample sequenced in a study of blood T cell repertoires in COVID-19. Only in-frame clones appear in the TCRdb table, and some are missing; sequencing was by immunoSEQ multiplex PCR. Altogether about 300,000 clones are present, 75% to 90% being singletons, with the ten largest covering about 1.7%. The sequencing sample was made of PBMCs or T cells enriched from blood (not recorded which). These TCRs come from a woman between 40 and 50 years old who had recovered from COVID-19.

This chain uses TRBV5-1 with TRBJ2-1, with 8 positions matching TRBD2. The V gene's germline CDR1 is SGHRS and CDR2 YFSETQ. The CDR3 is made up of 16 amino acids. V shed 4 bases, J shed 6 bases, and the junction held 12 bases outside the gene matches. The CDR3 loop reads CASSVLAANGGNEQFF. Written as DNA, the CDR3 is TGCGCCAGCAGCGTACTAGCGGCCAATGGGGGCAATGAGCAGTTCTTC.

The chain uses TRBV2 and TRBJ2-7; the D gene is possibly TRBD2 (5 bases). The germline gives CDR1 SNHLY, CDR2 FYNNEI. CDR3 length: 13 amino acids. The CDR3 region has the DNA TGTGCTTCGGGCCGGAGGCGTGACTACGAGCAGTACTTC. The encoded protein is CASGRRRDYEQYF.

The J gene is TRBJ1-1, the V gene TRBV7-8; D remains unclear. The CDR3 contains 12 residues. V was trimmed by 3 bases and J by 5 bases, leaving 7 bases between them. Per germline, CDR1 SGHVS and CDR2 FQNEAQ. CDR3 bases: TGTGCCAGCAGCTTCGGGGATACTGAAGCTTTCTTT. Protein sequence: CASSFGDTEAFF.

The chain uses TRBV2 and TRBJ2-2; 16 bases agree with TRBD2. The CDR3 sequence is 16 residues long. Losses at the gene ends were 10 bases for V and 7 bases for J; bases not matched to a gene: 9. Germline V gene data show CDR1 as SNHLY and CDR2 as FYNNEI. In DNA form, the CDR3 reads TGTGCCATGACCGGGACTAGCGGGGGGGCTTTCGGGGAGCTGTTTTTT. Residues: CAMTGTSGGAFGELFF.

V gene TRBV4-1 combines with J gene TRBJ2-1; weak D call: TRBD1 (5 bases). The CDR3 loop spans 15 amino acids. Between the trimmed V and J ends, which lost 1 base and 7 bases, there was a span of 14 bases. Germline assignment: CDR1 MGHRA and CDR2 YSYEKL. The chain's CDR3 is CASSQGVRQPNEQFF. The CDR3 nucleotides are TGCGCCAGCAGCCAAGGGGTGCGACAGCCGAATGAGCAGTTCTTC.

This chain joins TRBV24-1 and TRBJ1-6; 9 bases are a match to TRBD1. The CDR3 spans 17 residues. Germline CDR1 and CDR2: KGHDR and SFDVKD. The ends lost 4 bases at V and 3 bases at J; junction bases unmatched: 6. The CDR3 coding sequence is TGTGCCACCAGTGAGGGGGAGACAGGGGGCTATAATTCACCCCTCCACTTT. Protein sequence: CATSEGETGGYNSPLHF.

This clone was counted between two and nine times. This chain connects TRBV6-5 to TRBJ2-3, with 7 positions matching TRBD2. The CDR3 is 14 amino acids. Losses at the gene ends were 4 bases for V and 1 base for J; bases not matched to a gene: 2. Germline lookup yields CDR1 MNHEY and CDR2 SVGAGI. CDR3 region: CASSFRGGTDTQYF. In nucleotides, the CDR3 is TGTGCCAGCAGTTTCCGGGGGGGCACAGATACGCAGTATTTT.

The CDR3 coding sequence is TGTGCCAGCAGTTTAACAGGGGTTAACTATGGCTACACCTTC. This codes for CASSLTGVNYGYTF. The V gene is TRBV27, the J gene TRBJ1-2; 7 nucleotides align to TRBD1. Trimming took 2 bases from V and 1 from J; bases not matched to a gene: 1. The CDR3 extends over 14 amino acids. Germline V gene lookup returns CDR1 MNHEY and CDR2 SMNVEV (reference sequence).

The gene calls are TRBV6-2 or TRBV6-3 and TRBJ1-5; 8 bases are a match to TRBD1. The CDR3 length is 20 residues. Trimming at V came to 0 bases and at J to 0 bases, leaving 13 bases not matched to a gene. Germline values: CDR1 MNHEY, CDR2 SVGEGT. CDR3 residues: CASSYSVLGTGVYSNQPQHF. For the CDR3, the DNA is TGTGCCAGCAGTTACTCCGTCCTCGGGACAGGCGTATATAGCAATCAGCCCCAGCATTTT.

In its sample, this clone was seen once. This chain uses TRBV24-1 with TRBJ2-1, with 8 bases lining up with TRBD2. The CDR3 contains 14 residues. With V trimmed by 9 bases and J by 6 bases, 9 bases remained unmatched. Germline V gene sequence: CDR1 KGHDR, CDR2 SFDVKD. The DNA for the CDR3 is TGTGCCACCGGTGCAACGGGAGGGCTCAATGAGCAGTTCTTC. Protein product: CATGATGGLNEQFF.

This sequence joins TRBV5-1 and TRBJ1-2; 7 nucleotides agree with TRBD1. V trimming: 5 bases; J trimming: 4 bases; junction bases outside the gene matches: 8. The CDR3 contains 14 residues. Per germline, CDR1 SGHRS and CDR2 YFSETQ. The CDR3 here is CASSYTGVGYGYTF. In DNA form, the CDR3 reads TGCGCCAGCAGTTACACAGGGGTCGGCTATGGCTACACCTTC.

The chain is built from TRBV30 and TRBJ1-1; TRBD1 is a possible D gene (6 bases). Looked up from germline, CDR1 is GTSNPN and CDR2 is SVGIG (reference sequence). The V end lost 7 bases, the J end lost 3 bases, and 18 bases lay between the germline ends. This CDR3 has 14 residues. The CDR3 DNA reads as TGTGCCTTACTCCAGGGGTCTGGATACACTGAAGCTTTCTTT. This gives the protein CALLQGSGYTEAFF.

This chain joins TRBV12-3 or TRBV12-4 and TRBJ1-2; 9 nucleotides align to TRBD1. The CDR3 has 13 residues. With V trimmed by 8 bases and J by 8 bases, 9 bases remained unmatched. CDR3 sequence reads: CASEKGQGLGYTF. The CDR3 DNA reads TGTGCCAGCGAGAAGGGACAGGGCCTAGGCTACACCTTC.

V usage is TRBV19 and J usage is TRBJ1-4; no clear D. CDR1 is LNHDA and CDR2 is SQIVND in the germline V gene (reference sequence). This CDR3 contains 12 residues. Trimming stripped 6 bases from V and 3 bases from J, with 5 bases between. The CDR3 nucleotides read TGTGCCAGTAGCCCCTCTAATGAAAAACTGTTTTTT. Its translation: CASSPSNEKLFF.

The CDR3 DNA is TGCGCCAGCAGCTTGGGGACAGGGCGAGAGGGCTACACCTTC. The encoded protein is CASSLGTGREGYTF. This chain links TRBV5-1 with TRBJ1-2, with 8 nucleotides matching TRBD1. The CDR3 consists of 14 residues. Looked up from germline, CDR1 is SGHRS and CDR2 is YFSETQ. J gave up 8 bases and V 0 bases, and 6 bases lay outside the gene matches.

A word on this clone: At the DNA level, this CDR3 is encoded by other sequences in the same sample as well. The chain links TRBV5-1 to TRBJ1-6, with TRBD1 identical over 7 bases. Germline V lookup: CDR1 SGHRS, CDR2 YFSETQ. There are 14 residues in the CDR3. V shed 4 bases and J 6 bases; nucleotides not matched to a gene: 4. CDR3 sequence (DNA): TGCGCCAGCAGCACCGGGACAGTTAATTCACCCCTCCACTTT. This gives the protein CASSTGTVNSPLHF.

The rearrangement links TRBV2 to TRBJ2-2; D not resolved. Trimming pared 3 bases from V and 2 bases from J, leaving 7 bases between. The length of the CDR3 is 14 residues. Looked up from germline, CDR1 is SNHLY and CDR2 is FYNNEI. CDR3 DNA: TGTGCCAGCAGTGAGCTCAGAAACACCGGGGAGCTGTTTTTT. Amino acid sequence: CASSELRNTGELFF.

The table lists this clone with a count of one. The V and J genes are TRBV6-4 and TRBJ2-5; possibly TRBD2 for D (5 bases). V was pared by 6 bases and J by 4 bases, with 15 bases between. This CDR3 region has 14 residues. In germline, CDR1 is MRHNA, CDR2 SNTAGT. The CDR3 coding sequence is TGTGCCAGCAGCCCCGAAACTGGGAGAGAGACCCAGTACTTC. Protein sequence: CASSPETGRETQYF.

J is TRBJ2-2 and V is TRBV10-1; 9 nucleotides match TRBD1. In germline, CDR1 is WNHNN, CDR2 SYGVQD (reference sequence). Trimming took 6 bases from V and 4 from J; bases not matched to a gene: 6. The CDR3 totals 15 residues. Here the CDR3 DNA reads TGCGCCAGCAGGGGACAGGGCGCGGTCACCGGGGAGCTGTTTTTT. This sequence encodes CASRGQGAVTGELFF.

CDR3 region: CASSIRQDSPLHF. In DNA, the CDR3 is TGTGCCAGTAGTATACGACAGGATTCACCCCTCCACTTT. The chain has TRBV19 and TRBJ1-6; TRBD1 is a possible D gene (6 bases). CDR3 size: 13 residues. Trimming cost V 2 bases and J 8 bases, with 7 bases left between them. Germline values: CDR1 LNHDA, CDR2 SQIVND (reference sequence).